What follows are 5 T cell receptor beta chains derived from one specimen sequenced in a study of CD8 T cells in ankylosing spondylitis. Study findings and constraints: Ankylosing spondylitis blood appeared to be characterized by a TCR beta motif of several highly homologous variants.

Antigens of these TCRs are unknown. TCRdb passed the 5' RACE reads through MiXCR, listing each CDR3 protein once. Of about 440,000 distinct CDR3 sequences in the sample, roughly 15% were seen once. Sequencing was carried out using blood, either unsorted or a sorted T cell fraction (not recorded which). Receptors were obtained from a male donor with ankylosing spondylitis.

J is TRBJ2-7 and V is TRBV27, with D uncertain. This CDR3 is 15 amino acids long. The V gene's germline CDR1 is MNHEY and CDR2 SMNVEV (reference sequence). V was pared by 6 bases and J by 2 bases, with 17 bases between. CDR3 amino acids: CASRSTAMSPYEQYF. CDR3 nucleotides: TGTGCCAGCAGGTCCACCGCCATGTCCCCCTACGAGCAGTACTTC.

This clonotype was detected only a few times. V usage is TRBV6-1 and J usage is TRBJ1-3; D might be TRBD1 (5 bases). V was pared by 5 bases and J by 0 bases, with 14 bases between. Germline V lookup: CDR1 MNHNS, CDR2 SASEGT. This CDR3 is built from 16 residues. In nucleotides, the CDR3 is TGTGCCAGCAGTAAACCCAGGGAAAGCTCTGGAAACACCATATATTTT. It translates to CASSKPRESSGNTIYF.

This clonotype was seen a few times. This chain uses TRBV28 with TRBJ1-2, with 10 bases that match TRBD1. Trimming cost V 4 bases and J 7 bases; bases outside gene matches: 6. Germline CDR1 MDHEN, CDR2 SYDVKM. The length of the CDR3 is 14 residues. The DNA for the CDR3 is TGTGCCAGCAGTTCCGGGACAGGGGTCCGTGGCTACACCTTC. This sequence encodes CASSSGTGVRGYTF.

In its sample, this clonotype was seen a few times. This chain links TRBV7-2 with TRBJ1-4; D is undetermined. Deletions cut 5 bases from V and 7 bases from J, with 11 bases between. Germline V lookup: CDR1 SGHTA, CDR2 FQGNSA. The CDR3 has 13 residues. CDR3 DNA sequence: TGTGCCAGCAGCGGAGACCGTGGTGAAAAACTGTTTTTT. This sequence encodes CASSGDRGEKLFF.

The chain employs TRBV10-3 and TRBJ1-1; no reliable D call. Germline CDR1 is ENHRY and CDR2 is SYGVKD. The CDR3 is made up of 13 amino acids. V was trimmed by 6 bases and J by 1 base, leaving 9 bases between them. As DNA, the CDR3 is TGTGCCATCAGATCACCAAAGAACACTGAAGCTTTCTTT. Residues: CAIRSPKNTEAFF.